The following is a T cell receptor (beta chain) sequence with its context. Its specificity is unknown. Germline V gene data show CDR1 as MDHEN and CDR2 as SYDVKM. CDR3 size: 15 residues. The V gene end was trimmed by 4 bases and the J gene end by 4 bases; junction bases not matched to a gene: 9. Sequenced by immunoSEQ multiplex PCR; TCRdb stores in-frame clones only, minus some. Of tens of thousands of clones listed, 91% are singletons. This entry comes from a study of graft-versus-host responses after intestinal transplantation. About the study: Following induction with anti-thymocyte globulin, all recipients were given tacrolimus and steroids for around three years.

Notes on the study in general: Levels of circulating GvH clones at their peak were associated with early post-transplant HvG declines.

This chain links TRBV28 with TRBJ2-7; TRBD1 matches 8 bases. The receptor comes from a human patient who received an intestinal transplant, so some T cells may come from the graft donor. The sequences come from PBMCs, collected around 120 days after intestinal transplantation. In DNA form, the CDR3 reads TGTGCCAGCAGTTCCCGCCTACAGGGGGTGTACGAGCAGTACTTC. This encodes CASSSRLQGVYEQYF.